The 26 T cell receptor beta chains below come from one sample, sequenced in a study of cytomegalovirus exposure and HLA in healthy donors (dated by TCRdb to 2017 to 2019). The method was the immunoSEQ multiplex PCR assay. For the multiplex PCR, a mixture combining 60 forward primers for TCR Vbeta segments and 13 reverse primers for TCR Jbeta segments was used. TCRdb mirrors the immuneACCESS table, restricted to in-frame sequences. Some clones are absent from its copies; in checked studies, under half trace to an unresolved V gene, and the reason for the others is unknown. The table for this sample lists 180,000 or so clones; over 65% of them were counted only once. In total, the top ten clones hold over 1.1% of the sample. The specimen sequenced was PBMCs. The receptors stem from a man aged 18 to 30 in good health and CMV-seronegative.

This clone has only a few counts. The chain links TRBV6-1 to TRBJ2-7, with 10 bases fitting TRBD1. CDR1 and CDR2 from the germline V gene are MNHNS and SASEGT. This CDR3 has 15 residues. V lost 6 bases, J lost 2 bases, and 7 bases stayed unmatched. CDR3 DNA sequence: TGTGCCAGCAGGAGGGACAGGGGTGCTACCTACGAGCAGTACTTC. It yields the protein CASRRDRGATYEQYF.

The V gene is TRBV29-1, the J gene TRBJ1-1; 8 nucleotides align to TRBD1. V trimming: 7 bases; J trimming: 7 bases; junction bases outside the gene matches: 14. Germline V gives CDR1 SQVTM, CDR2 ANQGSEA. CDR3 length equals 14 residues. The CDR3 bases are TGCAGCGCAACCCAATGGGGGGGACAGGATGAAGCTTTCTTT. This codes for CSATQWGGQDEAFF.

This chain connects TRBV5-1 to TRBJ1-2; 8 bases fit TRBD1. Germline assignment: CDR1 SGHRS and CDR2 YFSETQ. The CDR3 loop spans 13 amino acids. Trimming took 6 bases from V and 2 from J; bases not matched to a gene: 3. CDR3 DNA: TGCGCCAGCAAGGACAGGGAGAACTATGGCTACACCTTC. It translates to CASKDRENYGYTF.

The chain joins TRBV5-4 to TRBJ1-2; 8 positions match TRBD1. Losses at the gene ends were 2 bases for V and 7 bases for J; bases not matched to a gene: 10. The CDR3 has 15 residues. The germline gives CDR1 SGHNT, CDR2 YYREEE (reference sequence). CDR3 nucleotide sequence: TGTGCCAGCAGCTTCCGGGACAGGATGATTCGTGGCTACACCTTC. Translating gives CASSFRDRMIRGYTF.

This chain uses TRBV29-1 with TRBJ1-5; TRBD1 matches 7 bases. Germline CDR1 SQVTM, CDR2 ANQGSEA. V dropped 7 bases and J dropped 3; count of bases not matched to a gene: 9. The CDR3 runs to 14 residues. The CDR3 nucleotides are TGCAGCGCCGACCTGGACAGGATCAATCAGCCCCAGCATTTT. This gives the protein CSADLDRINQPQHF.

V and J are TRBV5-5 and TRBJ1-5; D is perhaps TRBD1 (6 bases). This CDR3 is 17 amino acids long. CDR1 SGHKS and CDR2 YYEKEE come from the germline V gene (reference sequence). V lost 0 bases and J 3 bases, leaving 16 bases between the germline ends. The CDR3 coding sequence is TGTGCCAGCAGCTTGGAGGGGGTGCGTAGACCCAATCAGCCCCAGCATTTT. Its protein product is CASSLEGVRRPNQPQHF.

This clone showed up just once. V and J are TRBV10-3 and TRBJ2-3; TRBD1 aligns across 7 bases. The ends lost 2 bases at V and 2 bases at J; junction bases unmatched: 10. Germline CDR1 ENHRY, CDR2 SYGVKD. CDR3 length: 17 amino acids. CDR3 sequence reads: CAISEGEPGTVTDTQYF. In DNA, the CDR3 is TGTGCCATCAGTGAGGGGGAACCCGGGACAGTCACAGATACGCAGTATTTT.

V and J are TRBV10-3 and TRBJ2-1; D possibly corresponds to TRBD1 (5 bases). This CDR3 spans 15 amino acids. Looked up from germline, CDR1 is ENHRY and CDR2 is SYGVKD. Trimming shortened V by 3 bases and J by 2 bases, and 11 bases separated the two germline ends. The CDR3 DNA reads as TGTGCCATCAGTGAAGGGGCGGTTGCCTACAATGAGCAGTTCTTC. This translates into CAISEGAVAYNEQFF.

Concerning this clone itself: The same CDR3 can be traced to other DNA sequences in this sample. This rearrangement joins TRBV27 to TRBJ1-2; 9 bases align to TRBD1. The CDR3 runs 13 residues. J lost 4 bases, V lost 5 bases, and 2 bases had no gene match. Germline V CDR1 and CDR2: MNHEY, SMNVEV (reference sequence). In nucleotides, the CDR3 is TGTGCCAGCAGTCCGGGACAGGGCTATGGCTACACCTTC. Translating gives CASSPGQGYGYTF.

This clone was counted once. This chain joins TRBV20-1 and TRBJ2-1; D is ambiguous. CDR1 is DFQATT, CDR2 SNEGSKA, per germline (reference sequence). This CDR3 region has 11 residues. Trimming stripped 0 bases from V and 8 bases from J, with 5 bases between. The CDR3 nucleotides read TGCAGTGCTAGAGATTTCGATGAGCAGTTCTTC. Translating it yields CSARDFDEQFF.

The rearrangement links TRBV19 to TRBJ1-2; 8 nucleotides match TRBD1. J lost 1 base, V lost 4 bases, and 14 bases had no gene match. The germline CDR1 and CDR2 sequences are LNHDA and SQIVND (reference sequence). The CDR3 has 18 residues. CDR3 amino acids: CASSRGSFSGQVNYGYTF. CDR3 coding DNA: TGTGCCAGTAGTAGAGGCAGTTTTTCGGGACAGGTTAACTATGGCTACACCTTC.

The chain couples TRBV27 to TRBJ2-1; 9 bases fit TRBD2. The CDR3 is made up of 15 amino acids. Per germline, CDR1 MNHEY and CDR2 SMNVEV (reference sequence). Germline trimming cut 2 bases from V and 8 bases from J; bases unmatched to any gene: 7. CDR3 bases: TGTGCCAGCAGTTTAGGGCTAGCGGGGTCAGATGAGCAGTTCTTC. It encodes CASSLGLAGSDEQFF.

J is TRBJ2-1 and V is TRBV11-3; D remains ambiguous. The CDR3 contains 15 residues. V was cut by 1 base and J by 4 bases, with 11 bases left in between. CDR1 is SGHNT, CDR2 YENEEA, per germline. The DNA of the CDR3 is TGTGCCAGCAGCTTAGGTGGTCAGACTTACAATGAGCAGTTCTTC. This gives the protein CASSLGGQTYNEQFF. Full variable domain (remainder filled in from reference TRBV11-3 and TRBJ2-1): EAGVVQSPRYKIIEKKQPVAFWCNPISGHNTLYWYLQNLGQGPELLIRYENEEAVDDSQLPKDRFSAERLKGVDSTLKIQPAELGDSAVYLCASSLGGQTYNEQFFGPGTRLTVL.

CDR3 sequence: CASSLGTGRSDTQYF. The DNA for the CDR3 is TGTGCCAGCAGCCTTGGGACAGGGAGGTCAGATACGCAGTATTTT. V and J are TRBV11-3 and TRBJ2-3, with 9 bases that match TRBD1. Germline values: CDR1 SGHNT, CDR2 YENEEA. This CDR3 has 15 amino acids. The V gene end was trimmed by 5 bases and the J gene end by 4 bases; junction bases not matched to a gene: 7. Full variable domain (rest looked up from reference TRBV11-3 and TRBJ2-3): EAGVVQSPRYKIIEKKQPVAFWCNPISGHNTLYWYLQNLGQGPELLIRYENEEAVDDSQLPKDRFSAERLKGVDSTLKIQPAELGDSAVYLCASSLGTGRSDTQYFGPGTRLTVL.

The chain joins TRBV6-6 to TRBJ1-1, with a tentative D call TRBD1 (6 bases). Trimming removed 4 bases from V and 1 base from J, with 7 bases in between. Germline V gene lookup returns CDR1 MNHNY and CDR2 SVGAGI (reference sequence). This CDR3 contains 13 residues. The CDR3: CASSFRGNTEAFF. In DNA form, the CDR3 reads TGTGCCAGCAGTTTCAGGGGGAACACTGAAGCTTTCTTT.

The CDR3 coding sequence is TGTGCCAGCAGCCCGGGGACAGGGGTCCTTAATCAGCCCCAGCATTTT. Its translation is CASSPGTGVLNQPQHF. This chain joins TRBV7-9 and TRBJ1-5; 10 nucleotides line up with TRBD1. The CDR3 is 16 residues long. The germline CDR1 and CDR2 sequences are SEHNR and FQNEAQ (reference sequence). V was clipped by 5 bases and J by 4 bases; unmatched bases: 8.

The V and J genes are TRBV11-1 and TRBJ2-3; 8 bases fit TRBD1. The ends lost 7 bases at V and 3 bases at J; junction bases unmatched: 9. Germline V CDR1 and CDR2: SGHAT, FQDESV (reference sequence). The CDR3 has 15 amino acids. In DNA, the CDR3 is TGTGCCAGCACCCCCGGACAGGGAAATACAGATACGCAGTATTTT. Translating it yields CASTPGQGNTDTQYF. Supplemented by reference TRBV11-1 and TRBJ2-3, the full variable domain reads EAEVAQSPRYKITEKSQAVAFWCDPISGHATLYWYRQILGQGPELLVQFQDESVVDDSQLPKDRFSAERLKGVDSTLKIQPAELGDSAMYLCASTPGQGNTDTQYFGPGTRLTVL.

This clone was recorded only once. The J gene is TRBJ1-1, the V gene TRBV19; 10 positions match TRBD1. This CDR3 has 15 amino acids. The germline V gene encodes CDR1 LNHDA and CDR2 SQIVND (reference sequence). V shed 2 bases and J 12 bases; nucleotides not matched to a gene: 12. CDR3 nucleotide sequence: TGTGCCAGTAGTATATCGGACAGGGGGTCGGCGGGAACTTTCTTT. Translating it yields CASSISDRGSAGTFF.

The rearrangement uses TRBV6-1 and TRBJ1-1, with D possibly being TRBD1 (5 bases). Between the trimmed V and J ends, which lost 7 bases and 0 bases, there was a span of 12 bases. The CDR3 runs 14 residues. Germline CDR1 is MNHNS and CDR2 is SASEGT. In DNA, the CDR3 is TGTGCCAGCACCCACGGACACCTGAACACTGAAGCTTTCTTT. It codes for CASTHGHLNTEAFF.

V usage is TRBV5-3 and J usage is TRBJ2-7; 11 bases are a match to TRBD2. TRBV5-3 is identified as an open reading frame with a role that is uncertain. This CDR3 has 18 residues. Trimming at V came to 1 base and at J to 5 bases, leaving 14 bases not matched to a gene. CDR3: CARSLPIIAGGSWDEQYF. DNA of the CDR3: TGTGCCAGAAGCTTGCCGATTATAGCGGGAGGGTCGTGGGACGAGCAGTACTTC.

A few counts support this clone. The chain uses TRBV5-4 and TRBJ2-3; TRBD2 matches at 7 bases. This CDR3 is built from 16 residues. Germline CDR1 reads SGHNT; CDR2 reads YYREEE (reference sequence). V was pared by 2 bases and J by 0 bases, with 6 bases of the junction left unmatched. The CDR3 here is CASSFGSSGSTDTQYF. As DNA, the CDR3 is TGTGCCAGCAGCTTTGGGTCTAGCGGTAGCACAGATACGCAGTATTTT.

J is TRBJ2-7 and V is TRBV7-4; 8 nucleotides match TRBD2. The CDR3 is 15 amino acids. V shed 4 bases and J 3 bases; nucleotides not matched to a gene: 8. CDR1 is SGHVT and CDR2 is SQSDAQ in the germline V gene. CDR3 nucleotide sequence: TGTGCCAGCAGCTCCCCTTTAGCGGGGAGCTACGAGCAGTACTTC. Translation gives CASSSPLAGSYEQYF.

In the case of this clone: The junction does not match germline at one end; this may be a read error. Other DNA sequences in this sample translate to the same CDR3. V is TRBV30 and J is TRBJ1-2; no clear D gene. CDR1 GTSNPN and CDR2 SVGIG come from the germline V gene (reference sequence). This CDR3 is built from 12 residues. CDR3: CAWTYSGNGYTF. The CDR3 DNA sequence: TGCGCCTGGACGTACAGTGGAAATGGCTACACCTTC.

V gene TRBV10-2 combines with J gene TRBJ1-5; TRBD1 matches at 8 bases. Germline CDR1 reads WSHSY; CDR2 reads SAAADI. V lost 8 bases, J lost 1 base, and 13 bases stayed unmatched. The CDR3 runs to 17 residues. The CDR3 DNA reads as TGCGCCAGCGCCCGGGACAGGTCCCCCGGGAGCAATCAGCCCCAGCATTTT. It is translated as CASARDRSPGSNQPQHF.

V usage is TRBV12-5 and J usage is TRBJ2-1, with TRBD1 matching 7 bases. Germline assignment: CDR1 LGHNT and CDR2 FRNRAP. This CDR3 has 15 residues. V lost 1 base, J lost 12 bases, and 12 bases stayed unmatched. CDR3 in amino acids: CASGLGDSKFPRQFF. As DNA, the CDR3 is TGTGCTAGTGGTTTGGGGGACAGTAAGTTCCCCAGGCAGTTCTTC. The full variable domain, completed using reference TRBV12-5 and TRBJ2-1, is DARVTQTPRHKVTEMGQEVTMRCQPILGHNTVFWYRQTMMQGLELLAYFRNRAPLDDSGMPKDRFSAEMPDATLATLKIQPSEPRDSAVYFCASGLGDSKFPRQFFGPGTRLTVL.

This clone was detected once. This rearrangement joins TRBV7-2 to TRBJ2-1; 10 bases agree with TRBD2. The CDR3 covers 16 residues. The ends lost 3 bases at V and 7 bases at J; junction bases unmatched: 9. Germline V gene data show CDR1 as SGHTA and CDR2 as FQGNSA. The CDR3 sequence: CASSFNPAGGLNEQFF. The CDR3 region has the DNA TGTGCCAGCAGCTTCAACCCAGCGGGGGGGCTTAATGAGCAGTTCTTC.